These 26 T cell receptor beta chains came from one sample sequenced in a study of CD8 T cells in ankylosing spondylitis. Study outcomes and limitations: A TCR beta motif of eight highly homologous variants appeared characteristic of ankylosing spondylitis blood.

Their antigen targets remain unknown. One entry per CDR3 protein results from TCRdb running MiXCR on the 5' RACE reads. The table has 700,000 or so distinct CDR3 sequences, under 20% seen once. Sequencing was performed on blood, either unsorted or a sorted T cell fraction (not recorded which). The receptors here all came from a male donor with ankylosing spondylitis.

This clonotype showed up just a few times. The chain recombines TRBV7-2 with TRBJ1-5; no clear D gene. Germline V lookup: CDR1 SGHTA, CDR2 FQGNSA. The length of the CDR3 is 14 residues. The V end was cut by 7 bases, the J end by 9 bases, with 19 bases between. The DNA for the CDR3 is TGTGCCAGCACCTACGCCGAGCCTTCGGGGCCCCAGCATTTT. Amino acid sequence: CASTYAEPSGPQHF. Full variable domain (outside the CDR3, taken from reference TRBV7-2 and TRBJ1-5): GAGVSQSPSNKVTEKGKDVELRCDPISGHTALYWYRQSLGQGLEFLIYFQGNSAPDKSGLPSDRFSAERTGGSVSTLTIQRTQQEDSAVYLCASTYAEPSGPQHFGDGTRLSIL.

This clonotype showed up many times. This chain links TRBV12-3 or TRBV12-4 with TRBJ2-6; 9 bases are shared with TRBD1. This CDR3 is 17 amino acids long. V shed 1 base, J shed 2 bases, and the junction held 3 bases outside the gene matches. The CDR3 sequence: CASSLGQGVPGANVLTF. In DNA, the CDR3 is TGTGCCAGCAGTTTAGGACAGGGGGTTCCTGGGGCCAACGTCCTGACTTTC.

This clonotype showed up many times. The chain couples TRBV5-6 to TRBJ1-3, with D possibly matching TRBD1 (6 bases). The CDR3 consists of 16 residues. Germline V CDR1 and CDR2: SGHDT, YYEEEE. Trimming removed 4 bases at V and 0 bases at J, with 14 bases between. CDR3 in DNA: TGTGCCAGCAGCATACTAACAGGGATCTCTGGAAACACCATATATTTT. Translation: CASSILTGISGNTIYF.

This clonotype was counted between two and nine times. The chain couples TRBV20-1 to TRBJ2-4, with 7 bases lining up with TRBD1. CDR3 length: 13 amino acids. Looked up from germline, CDR1 is DFQATT and CDR2 is SNEGSKA (reference sequence). J was trimmed by 0 bases and V by 5 bases; bases with no gene match: 1. CDR3 DNA: TGCAGTGCTGACAGGGTAGCCAAAAACATTCAGTACTTC. The encoded protein is CSADRVAKNIQYF.

The CDR3 spells CASSQGRQTGELFF. DNA of the CDR3: TGTGCCAGCAGCCAAGGACGCCAGACCGGGGAGCTGTTTTTT. J is TRBJ2-2 and V is TRBV3-1; D unresolved. Trimming stripped 1 base from V and 5 bases from J, with 8 bases between. CDR3 length: 14 amino acids. Germline values: CDR1 LGHDT, CDR2 YNNKEL (reference sequence).

This clonotype showed up just a few times. This sequence joins TRBV7-2 and TRBJ2-3, with D possibly being TRBD2 (6 bases). The V end lost 2 bases, the J end lost 4 bases, and 10 bases lay between the germline ends. Looked up from germline, CDR1 is SGHTA and CDR2 is FQGNSA. The CDR3 totals 14 residues. The CDR3 coding sequence is TGTGCCAGCAGCTTACTAGCGTCCGCAGATACGCAGTATTTT. It codes for CASSLLASADTQYF.

This clonotype has only a few counts. The chain combines TRBV20-1 with TRBJ2-3; D assignment may be TRBD1 or TRBD2 (7 bases each). The ends were cut back, 5 bases at V and 4 bases at J, with 16 bases in the middle. The CDR3 is 14 residues long. Germline V gives CDR1 DFQATT, CDR2 SNEGSKA (reference sequence). The CDR3 sequence is CSASRQGGADTQYF. The CDR3 region has the DNA TGCAGTGCTTCACGACAGGGAGGGGCAGATACGCAGTATTTT.

The sample holds a few counts of this clonotype. The J gene is TRBJ1-1, the V gene TRBV2; tentative D call: TRBD1 (5 bases). Germline V gene sequence: CDR1 SNHLY, CDR2 FYNNEI. The CDR3 totals 16 residues. V lost 5 bases, J lost 3 bases, and 19 bases lay in between. CDR3 sequence (DNA): TGTGCCAGCAGTTACCAAGGGACGGTGGGGGACACTGAAGCTTTCTTT. Translation gives CASSYQGTVGDTEAFF.

The chain has TRBV3-1 and TRBJ1-1, with D possibly matching TRBD1 (6 bases). The germline gives CDR1 LGHDT, CDR2 YNNKEL (reference sequence). With 4 bases removed from V and 3 bases from J, the gap between germline ends came to 15 bases. The CDR3 contains 15 residues. The CDR3 coding sequence is TGTGCCAGCAGCCCCTCCGAGCGGGGGCACACTGAAGCTTTCTTT. Amino acids: CASSPSERGHTEAFF.

This clonotype turned up a few times. The chain couples TRBV2 to TRBJ2-3; TRBD2 matches 15 bases. With 8 bases clipped from V and 3 bases from J, the junction kept 3 bases outside the gene matches. This CDR3 contains 15 residues. The germline V gene has CDR1 SNHLY and CDR2 FYNNEI. This chain's CDR3 is CASGLAGGPTDTQYF. As DNA, the CDR3 is TGTGCCAGCGGACTAGCGGGAGGGCCTACAGATACGCAGTATTTT.

A few counts support this clonotype. The genes are TRBV7-2 and TRBJ2-1; TRBD1 might be the D (6 bases). This CDR3 is 17 amino acids long. V shed 5 bases and J shed 1 base, with 18 bases lying between them. The V gene's germline CDR1 is SGHTA and CDR2 FQGNSA. In DNA, the CDR3 is TGTGCCAGCAGCCGCAGAACTGGGCAGGGGTCCTACAATGAGCAGTTCTTC. Translated, it gives CASSRRTGQGSYNEQFF. Full variable domain (missing parts from reference TRBV7-2 and TRBJ2-1): GAGVSQSPSNKVTEKGKDVELRCDPISGHTALYWYRQSLGQGLEFLIYFQGNSAPDKSGLPSDRFSAERTGGSVSTLTIQRTQQEDSAVYLCASSRRTGQGSYNEQFFGPGTRLTVL.

This clonotype was counted a few times. V and J are TRBV7-6 and TRBJ2-1, with D perhaps matching TRBD2 (6 bases). Trimming removed 5 bases from V and 4 bases from J, with 24 bases in between. The germline V gene encodes CDR1 SGHVS and CDR2 FNYEAQ. The CDR3 extends over 18 amino acids. CDR3 protein: CASSHDPPSVWEYNEQFF. The CDR3 DNA follows: TGTGCCAGCAGCCACGACCCCCCTAGCGTATGGGAGTACAATGAGCAGTTCTTC.

This clonotype was seen a few times. The chain employs TRBV29-1 and TRBJ2-5, with 7 positions matching TRBD2. The CDR3 is 13 residues long. V trimming: 7 bases; J trimming: 5 bases; junction bases outside the gene matches: 10. Germline CDR1 and CDR2: SQVTM and ANQGSEA. In nucleotides, the CDR3 is TGCAGCGCCCGACGACTAGCTCAGGAGACCCAGTACTTC. It yields the protein CSARRLAQETQYF.

This clonotype was seen only a few times. V gene TRBV12-3 or TRBV12-4 combines with J gene TRBJ2-5; 10 nucleotides align to TRBD2. CDR3 size: 16 residues. The V gene end was trimmed by 5 bases and the J gene end by 0 bases; junction bases not matched to a gene: 6. This CDR3 reads CASSPASGRHQETQYF. CDR3 coding DNA: TGTGCCAGCAGTCCCGCTAGCGGGAGACACCAAGAGACCCAGTACTTC.

The table lists this clonotype with many counts. This rearrangement joins TRBV2 to TRBJ2-7; D ambiguous. The CDR3 is 16 residues long. CDR1 and CDR2 (germline): SNHLY, FYNNEI. Trimming cost V 6 bases and J 4 bases, with 22 bases left between them. CDR3 sequence (DNA): TGTGCCAGCAGCCAAGATGTGGGCCCGGAAAATTACGAGCAGTACTTC. Translating gives CASSQDVGPENYEQYF.

This clonotype has just a few counts. This chain connects TRBV27 to TRBJ2-7, with D possibly called TRBD1 or TRBD2 (5 bases each). Between the trimmed V and J ends, which lost 4 bases and 5 bases, there was a span of 15 bases. This CDR3 has 14 amino acids. Germline V gene data show CDR1 as MNHEY and CDR2 as SMNVEV (reference sequence). CDR3 amino acids: CASSSGRNINEQYF. The DNA for the CDR3 is TGTGCCAGCAGTTCGGGACGGAATATTAACGAGCAGTACTTC.

This clonotype was recorded at least ten times. The V gene is TRBV5-1, the J gene TRBJ2-2, with 7 bases fitting TRBD2. The germline gives CDR1 SGHRS, CDR2 YFSETQ. The CDR3 is made up of 15 amino acids. With V trimmed by 2 bases and J by 7 bases, 8 bases remained unmatched. CDR3 bases: TGCGCCAGCAGCTTAGCAGCGGGGCTTCGCGGGGAGCTGTTTTTT. It codes for CASSLAAGLRGELFF.

In its sample, this clonotype was seen a few times. This may come from a read error, since a much larger clone is one base off. This chain links TRBV12-3 or TRBV12-4 with TRBJ2-2; D unclear. V was shortened by 1 base and J by 7 bases, with 4 bases between the two germline ends. The CDR3 runs 12 residues. This chain's CDR3 is CASSLEGGELFF. Here the CDR3 DNA reads TGTGCCAGCAGTTTAGAGGGCGGGGAGCTGTTTTTT.

V and J are TRBV4-1 and TRBJ2-3; the D gene is possibly TRBD1 (6 bases). Trimming took off 8 bases at V and 3 bases at J, with 24 bases between the two ends. The CDR3 has 17 residues. Germline V gene sequence: CDR1 MGHRA, CDR2 YSYEKL. The CDR3 loop reads CASGPHEPLGGTDTQYF. CDR3 sequence (DNA): TGCGCCAGCGGCCCCCACGAGCCTTTAGGGGGTACAGATACGCAGTATTTT.

The CDR3 loop is CASSYQTTTGELFF. The DNA of the CDR3 is TGTGCCAGCAGTTACCAGACCACCACCGGGGAGCTGTTTTTT. The chain carries TRBV6-2 or TRBV6-3 and TRBJ2-2; D gene ambiguous. The CDR3 runs to 14 residues. With 2 bases removed from V and 4 bases from J, the gap between germline ends came to 8 bases. Germline lookup yields CDR1 MNHEY and CDR2 SVGEGT.

The rearrangement joins TRBV29-1 to TRBJ1-4; 8 bases align to TRBD1. CDR1 is SQVTM and CDR2 is ANQGSEA in the germline V gene. There are 13 residues in the CDR3. Unmatched junction bases numbered 7, after V lost 5 bases and J lost 8 bases. CDR3 nucleotide sequence: TGCAGCGTTTCAGACAGGGGTGGAGAAAAACTGTTTTTT. It codes for CSVSDRGGEKLFF.

The J gene is TRBJ1-4, the V gene TRBV6-1; D is undetermined. The germline V and J ends were trimmed by 6 bases and 4 bases, with 6 bases remaining between them. The CDR3 is made up of 12 amino acids. CDR1 is MNHNS and CDR2 is SASEGT in the germline V gene. DNA for the CDR3: TGTGCCAGCAGCCAGCTTAATGAAAAACTGTTTTTT. Translating gives CASSQLNEKLFF.

On this clonotype itself: Since no conserved phenylalanine or tryptophan closes the CDR3, a read error is the likely cause. The chain joins TRBV7-9 to TRBJ2-3; either TRBD1 or TRBD2 may supply D (5 bases each). CDR3 size: 15 residues. CDR1 SEHNR and CDR2 FQNEAQ come from the germline V gene (reference sequence). The V end lost 5 bases, the J end lost 2 bases, and 14 bases lay between the germline ends. CDR3 nucleotides: TGTGCCAGCAGCCCCCGGGACGAGGCCACAGATACGCAGTATGTT. It translates to CASSPRDEATDTQYV.

The V and J genes are TRBV9 and TRBJ2-3; 8 nucleotides agree with TRBD2. In germline, CDR1 is SGDLS, CDR2 YYNGEE. CDR3 size: 15 residues. V shed 0 bases and J 2 bases; nucleotides not matched to a gene: 2. The CDR3 DNA reads TGTGCCAGCAGCGTAGACGGGGGGGTCACAGATACGCAGTATTTT. Residues: CASSVDGGVTDTQYF.

The rearrangement joins TRBV29-1 to TRBJ2-7; TRBD2 aligns across 8 bases. CDR1 and CDR2 (germline): SQVTM, ANQGSEA. The CDR3 contains 12 residues. CDR3 in amino acids: CPASGSTYEQYF. As DNA, the CDR3 is TGCCCGGCTAGCGGGTCTACCTACGAGCAGTACTTC.

J is TRBJ1-1 and V is TRBV6-5; D unclear. The CDR3 consists of 14 residues. Germline-derived CDR1 and CDR2 are MNHEY and SVGAGI. The V gene lost 4 bases and the J gene lost 3 bases, with 12 bases spanning the gap. The CDR3 reads CASSSTVRDTEAFF. The CDR3 DNA follows: TGTGCCAGCAGTTCCACCGTTCGGGACACTGAAGCTTTCTTT.